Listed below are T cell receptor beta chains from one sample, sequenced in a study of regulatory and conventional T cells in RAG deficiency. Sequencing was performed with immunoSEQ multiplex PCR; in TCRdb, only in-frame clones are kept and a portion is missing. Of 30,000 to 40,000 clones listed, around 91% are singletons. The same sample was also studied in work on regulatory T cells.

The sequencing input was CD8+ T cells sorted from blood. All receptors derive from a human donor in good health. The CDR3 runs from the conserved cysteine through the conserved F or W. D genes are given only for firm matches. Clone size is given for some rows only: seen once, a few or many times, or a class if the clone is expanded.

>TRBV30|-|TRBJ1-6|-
TGTGCCTGGAGTAGGAGGGGATATAATTCACCCCTCCACTTT
CAWSRRGYNSPLHF
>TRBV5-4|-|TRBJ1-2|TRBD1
TGTGCCAGCAGCTTGGTGGGACAGAACTATGGCTACACCTTC
CASSLVGQNYGYTF
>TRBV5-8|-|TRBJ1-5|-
TGTGCCAGCAGCGCACGGGCAGGGGATCAGCCCCAGCATTTT
CASSARAGDQPQHF
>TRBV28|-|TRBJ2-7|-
TGTGCCAGCAGTTCACTATCAGGGAGCTCCTACGAGCAGTACTTC
CASSSLSGSSYEQYF
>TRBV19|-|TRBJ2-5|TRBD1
TGTGCCAGTAGTATAGATGGGGACAGGGTAGAGACCCAGTACTTC
CASSIDGDRVETQYF
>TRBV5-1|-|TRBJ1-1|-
TGCGCCAGCAGCTTGGTGGGTGTGAACACTGAAGCTTTCTTT
CASSLVGVNTEAFF
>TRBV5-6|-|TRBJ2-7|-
TGTGCCAGCACCCCAGGGATGCAATCCTACGAGCAGTACTTC
CASTPGMQSYEQYF
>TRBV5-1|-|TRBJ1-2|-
TGCGCCAGCAGCTTGGTGTACTTGGGGTTTATCGCTGATGGCTACACCTTC
CASSLVYLGFIADGYTF
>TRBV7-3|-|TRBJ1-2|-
TGTGCCAGCAGCTTTCGGCCCTCCGATGGCTACACCTTC
CASSFRPSDGYTF
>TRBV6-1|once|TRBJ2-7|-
TGTGCCAGCAGTCCGGGACACAACTACGAGCAGTACTTC
CASSPGHNYEQYF
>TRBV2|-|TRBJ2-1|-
TGTGCCAGCAGTGAAGGAGGCAGGGGCGATGAGCAGTTCTTC
CASSEGGRGDEQFF